This TCR beta chain is drawn from a study of cytomegalovirus exposure and HLA in healthy donors. Findings of the study overall: Productive status was seen about 87% or about 30% of the time for most TCR beta V segments in an earlier analysis.

The PCR employed 60 Vbeta primers together with 13 Jbeta primers. Measured with immunoSEQ multiplex PCR; TCRdb has only the in-frame clones, and not every one. The table includes about 130,000 clones, 80% detected once. On this clone: Its target is unknown.

The CDR3 contains 15 residues. The ends lost 2 bases at V and 5 bases at J; junction bases unmatched: 8. CDR1 is MNHEY, CDR2 SMNVEV, per germline (reference sequence). The gene calls are TRBV27 and TRBJ1-1; 7 positions agree with TRBD1. Source material: PBMCs. The receptor was isolated from a man younger than 45 in good health and CMV-seronegative. DNA of the CDR3: TGTGCCAGCAGTTTACAGGGGGAGGTTTGGACTGAAGCTTTCTTT. The encoded protein is CASSLQGEVWTEAFF.